Listed below are T cell receptor beta chains from one sample, sequenced in a study of T cells in Graves' hyperthyroidism and ophthalmopathy. MiXCR was run by TCRdb on the multiplex PCR reads, yielding one entry per CDR3 protein. The table records approximately 360,000 distinct CDR3 sequences, around 25% of them present only once. Sequencing input: blood. The source of these receptors is a man aged 45-65 years with Graves' hyperthyroidism. Both conserved end residues are trimmed from each CDR3.

>TRBV12-3/TRBV12-4
ASIFSGRANEQY
>TRBV5-5
ASSSLGTGRSDTQY
>TRBV20-1
SARLPSGGTDTQY
>TRBV3-1
ASSQDLTRTQY
>TRBV5-1
ASSWGLAGSGNEQF
>TRBV5-1
ASSLFNYGYT
>TRBV5-1
ASSLYMGQDQPQH
>TRBV29-1
SVEDRVEQY
>TRBV2
ASSVAGVGDTQY
>TRBV7-2
ASLRGRGNTEAF
>TRBV18
ASSPRTSGSDEQF
>TRBV3-1
ASSEVLGTGELF
>TRBV7-3
ASSLQASGTDTQY
>TRBV18
ASSTKPGGTEAF
>TRBV7-2
ASSSGQTKHSNQPQH
>TRBV19
ATGPWDSEQY
>TRBV27
ASSGVLRGDTQY
>TRBV24-1
ATSDEAHNQPQH
>TRBV6-1
ASSEDRPLH
>TRBV4-1
ASSQALSGTSNEKLF
>TRBV2
ASRQRPNYGYT
>TRBV2
ASSPRVSSGANVLT
>TRBV28
ASSLRADNQPQH
>TRBV29-1
SVTRPGGSQETQY
>TRBV2
ASLGPGADEQF
>TRBV24-1
ATSDTKREDGDTQY
>TRBV5-1
ASSLPRGQETQY
>TRBV12-3/TRBV12-4
ASSDRVDGYT
>TRBV20-1
SARGQASNQPQH
>TRBV6-1
ASSHGKTGELF
>TRBV12-5
ASGLPQIAAQY
>TRBV15
ATSRDGYNEQF
>TRBV27
ASRPGLAASTDTQY
>TRBV28
ASSLSDRARYEQY
>TRBV10-2
ASSDTGLAVPVGETQY
>TRBV12-3/TRBV12-4
ASSFSLGKLF
>TRBV12-3/TRBV12-4
ASSDAGVNEQF
>TRBV11-3
ASSFLDRGGPGELF